The rows below give T cell receptor beta chains drawn from one sample of a study of blood T cell repertoires in COVID-19. The method was immunoSEQ multiplex PCR; TCRdb's version includes in-frame clones alone and lacks a portion of them. The table has roughly 400,000 clones, around 87% seen once. Input material: peripheral blood. Receptors originate from a woman aged 55 to 70 with COVID-19, enrolled during active disease. The CDR3 runs from the conserved cysteine through the conserved F or W. D genes are given only for firm matches. Clone size is not always given. Where it is, it says once, few, many or a class for expanded clones.

len,v_gene,j_gene,d_gene,abundance,CDR3nt,CDR3aa
17,TRBV5-4,TRBJ1-1,TRBD1,.,TGTGCCAGCAGCAGATCGGGGACAGGGATCTTTGGCACTGAAGCTTTCTTT,CASSRSGTGIFGTEAFF
13,TRBV28,TRBJ1-5,.,.,TGTGCCAGCAGAAGACAGACCAATCAGCCCCAGCATTTT,CASRRQTNQPQHF
14,TRBV5-1,TRBJ1-1,TRBD1,.,TGCGCCAGCAGTTATTTCACAGGGGGCGGTGAAGCTTTCTTT,CASSYFTGGGEAFF
14,TRBV6-6,TRBJ2-3,TRBD2,.,TGTGCCAGCAGGAGGAGCGGGGTCCTAGATACGCAGTATTTT,CASRRSGVLDTQYF
15,TRBV19,TRBJ2-2,TRBD2,once,TGTGCCAGTTCGACTAGCGGGGCGGGGACCGGGGAGCTGTTTTTT,CASSTSGAGTGELFF
16,TRBV18,TRBJ2-1,TRBD1,.,TGTGCCAGCTCACCTCGTGGACAGGGTGGATACAATGAGCAGTTCTTC,CASSPRGQGGYNEQFF
15,TRBV19,TRBJ2-7,TRBD1,.,TGTGCCAGTCGCGAGTTGGGGTCAGGGGGCTTCGAGCAGTACTTC,CASRELGSGGFEQYF
15,TRBV5-1,TRBJ1-3,TRBD1,few,TGCGCCAGGGCCTCCGACAGGGTGTACGGAAACACCATATATTTT,CARASDRVYGNTIYF
17,TRBV6-2/TRBV6-3,TRBJ2-3,TRBD1,.,TGTGCCAGCAGTTACCCGGTAGGACAGGGGTTGGCAGATACGCAGTATTTT,CASSYPVGQGLADTQYF
16,TRBV3-1/TRBV3-2,TRBJ1-6,TRBD1,.,TGTGCCAGCAGTCCTCAGGACAGGATTTATAATTCACCCCTCCACTTT,CASSPQDRIYNSPLHF
14,TRBV5-1,TRBJ2-7,TRBD1,.,TGCGCCAGCAGCTTGGGCGCGACAGGGGACGAGCAGTACTTC,CASSLGATGDEQYF
16,TRBV28,TRBJ1-5,TRBD1,.,TGTGCCAGCAGACAAAGGACAGGGGGCCCCTTAGAGCCCCAGCATTTT,CASRQRTGGPLEPQHF
14,TRBV2,TRBJ2-3,.,.,TGTGCCAGCAGCGTCGCGGGGAACACAGATACGCAGTATTTT,CASSVAGNTDTQYF
16,TRBV11-2,TRBJ1-5,TRBD1,.,TGTGCCAGCAGCTTAGGACAGGGGGCTTACAATCAGCCCCAGCATTTT,CASSLGQGAYNQPQHF
14,TRBV6-2/TRBV6-3,TRBJ2-7,TRBD1,.,TGTGCTAGCAGTTACGGGACAGGGGCCTACGAGCAGTACTTC,CASSYGTGAYEQYF
15,TRBV30,TRBJ1-6,TRBD1,.,TGTGCCTGGAGTGTATTTGACAGGGAGGAGCCACCCCTCCACTTT,CAWSVFDREEPPLHF
13,TRBV30,TRBJ1-6,.,.,TGTGCCTGGAGTGGGCAGTATAATTCACCCCTCCACTTT,CAWSGQYNSPLHF
14,TRBV30,TRBJ2-7,TRBD1,.,TGTGCCTGGAGTACTCGACAGGGCCTACGCGAGCAGTACTTC,CAWSTRQGLREQYF
15,TRBV28,TRBJ2-5,TRBD1,.,TGTGCCAGCAGGACGGGGGCAGGGGGCGTGAGGACCCAGTACTTC,CASRTGAGGVRTQYF
13,TRBV2,TRBJ2-5,.,.,TGTGCCAGCACCCGGACAGCGCAAGAGACCCAGTACTTC,CASTRTAQETQYF
15,TRBV7-2,TRBJ2-2,.,.,TGTGCCAGCAGCTTAGGTGGTAGCCCCACCGGGGAGCTGTTTTTT,CASSLGGSPTGELFF
16,TRBV10-3,TRBJ2-3,TRBD2,.,TGTGCCATCAGTGTCCAACTAGCGGGGGCATGGGATACGCAGTATTTT,CAISVQLAGAWDTQYF
15,TRBV5-1,TRBJ2-1,TRBD1,.,TGCGCCAGCAGCTCCGGACAGGGGTCCTACAATGAGCAGTTCTTC,CASSSGQGSYNEQFF
14,TRBV11-3,TRBJ1-1,.,.,TGTGCCAGCAGCTTAGATATAGGGAGCACTGAAGCTTTCTTT,CASSLDIGSTEAFF
13,TRBV19,TRBJ2-5,TRBD1,.,TGTGCCAGTAGTGGACAGGGGTGGGAGACCCAGTACTTC,CASSGQGWETQYF
17,TRBV15,TRBJ1-1,.,.,TGTGCCACCAGCAGAGATCGGGGGGCTAGACGGAACACTGAAGCTTTCTTT,CATSRDRGARRNTEAFF
15,TRBV7-2,TRBJ2-3,TRBD2,.,TGTGCCAGCAGCTCCTTTAATAGCGGGGCAGATACGCAGTATTTT,CASSSFNSGADTQYF
14,TRBV5-3,TRBJ2-5,.,.,TGTGCCAGAAGCTTGGTGATAACACCAGGGACCCAGTACTTC,CARSLVITPGTQYF
11,TRBV30,TRBJ1-1,.,.,TGTGCCTGGGTAGAGAACACTGAAGCTTTCTTT,CAWVENTEAFF
14,TRBV27,TRBJ1-5,.,once,TGTGCCAGTCGCTCCTCTGACAGGATTCAGCCCCAGCATTTT,CASRSSDRIQPQHF
14,TRBV6-4,TRBJ1-1,TRBD1,.,TGTGCCAGCAACCGACACAGGGGGTTCACTGAAGCTTTCTTT,CASNRHRGFTEAFF
14,TRBV5-1,TRBJ2-2,.,.,TGCGCCAGCAGCTTCCAGGTATCCACCGGGGAGCTGTTTTTT,CASSFQVSTGELFF
13,TRBV5-1,TRBJ1-5,.,once,TGCGCCCCCTCGGGGGGTAGCAATCAGCCCCAGCATTTT,CAPSGGSNQPQHF
13,TRBV30,TRBJ1-6,TRBD1,few,TGTGCCTGGAGTGGACAGGGCACGCCACCCCTCCACTTT,CAWSGQGTPPLHF
13,TRBV27,TRBJ1-1,.,.,TGTGCCAGCAGACGACAGCTGAACACTGAAGCTTTCTTT,CASRRQLNTEAFF